These 18 T cell receptor beta chains share one sample of origin, sequenced in a study of shared clonotypes between healthy human individuals. In the naive CD8 group, cells lacked CD45RO and were positively selected for CCR7, so terminally differentiated effector memory CD45RA+ cells were left out. Profiling relied on immunoSEQ multiplex PCR, and the TCRdb table lists in-frame clones only, not all of them. Of approximately 2,000,000 clones in the sample, 80% to 95% are singletons; the top ten hold 1.5% to 2%. The sequencing input was naive CD8+ T cells from PBMCs. All receptors derive from a young man in good health. Some clones in this sample may be carry-over from other donors' samples.

This clone turned up a few times. This same CDR3 is encoded by further DNA sequences in the sample. The chain joins TRBV10-3 to TRBJ1-1; D not certain. The CDR3 sequence is 13 residues long. V was trimmed by 2 bases and J by 0 bases, leaving 4 bases between them. Germline CDR1 reads ENHRY; CDR2 reads SYGVKD. CDR3 loop: CAISERLNTEAFF. DNA of the CDR3: TGTGCCATCAGTGAGCGGCTGAACACTGAAGCTTTCTTT.

This chain uses TRBV5-6 with TRBJ2-7, with TRBD2 matching 8 bases. CDR1 is SGHDT and CDR2 is YYEEEE in the germline V gene. After removal of 6 bases from V and 4 bases from J, the junction contained 9 bases not matched to a gene. The CDR3 contains 14 residues. The CDR3 spells CASTGGGRVYEQYF. The CDR3, as DNA: TGTGCCAGCACGGGAGGGGGGCGTGTGTACGAGCAGTACTTC.

This sequence joins TRBV29-1 and TRBJ1-2; 9 bases line up with TRBD1. The CDR3 spans 15 residues. After removal of 7 bases from V and 8 bases from J, the junction contained 17 bases not matched to a gene. Germline loops: CDR1 SQVTM, CDR2 ANQGSEA. The CDR3 reads CSALGVSGTGLGYTF. CDR3 DNA: TGCAGCGCCCTGGGGGTCTCCGGGACAGGGCTAGGCTACACCTTC. The whole variable domain, remainder taken from reference TRBV29-1 and TRBJ1-2, is SAVISQKPSRDICQRGTSLTIQCQVDSQVTMMFWYRQQPGQSLTLIATANQGSEATYESGFVIDKFPISRPNLTFSTLTVSNMSPEDSSIYLCSALGVSGTGLGYTFGSGTRLTVV.

The gene calls are TRBV7-9 and TRBJ2-1; D may correspond to TRBD1 or TRBD2 (6 bases each). V gave up 1 base and J gave up 2 bases, with 15 bases separating them. Germline CDR1 reads SEHNR; CDR2 reads FQNEAQ (reference sequence). This CDR3 contains 17 residues. This CDR3 is CASSLGRGDKTYNEQFF. In DNA, the CDR3 is TGTGCCAGCAGCTTAGGGAGGGGGGACAAGACCTACAATGAGCAGTTCTTC.

This sequence joins TRBV29-1 and TRBJ2-2, with a possible D match to TRBD1 (6 bases). Germline-derived CDR1 and CDR2 are SQVTM and ANQGSEA. V shed 3 bases and J shed 2 bases, with 13 bases lying between them. CDR3 length equals 15 residues. CDR3 in amino acids: CSVEDRDTNTGELFF. The CDR3 coding sequence is TGCAGCGTTGAGGACCGGGACACTAACACCGGGGAGCTGTTTTTT.

The chain carries TRBV14 and TRBJ1-2; weak D call: TRBD1 (6 bases). Per germline, CDR1 SGHDN and CDR2 FVKESK. CDR3 length: 16 residues. Between the trimmed V and J ends, which lost 0 bases and 6 bases, there was a span of 17 bases. CDR3 region: CASSQEGFRGADGYTF. CDR3 nucleotide sequence: TGTGCCAGCAGCCAAGAGGGTTTTCGGGGGGCGGATGGCTACACCTTC.

J is TRBJ2-4 and V is TRBV13; the D gene could be TRBD1 or TRBD2 (5 bases each). Trimming took off 5 bases at V and 4 bases at J, with 15 bases between the two ends. Germline V CDR1 and CDR2: PRHDT, FYEKMQ (reference sequence). This CDR3 contains 15 residues. CDR3 residues: CASSSYRDGKNIQYF. For the CDR3, the DNA is TGTGCCAGCAGCAGTTACCGGGACGGAAAAAACATTCAGTACTTC. The full variable domain, with the rest looked up from reference TRBV13 and TRBJ2-4, is AAGVIQSPRHLIKEKRETATLKCYPIPRHDTVYWYQQGPGQDPQFLISFYEKMQSDKGSIPDRFSAQQFSDYHSELNMSSLELGDSALYFCASSSYRDGKNIQYFGAGTRLSVL.

The rearrangement links TRBV4-1 to TRBJ2-1; 11 bases align to TRBD2. The CDR3 extends over 18 amino acids. Germline trimming cut 10 bases from V and 3 bases from J; bases unmatched to any gene: 17. Germline lookup yields CDR1 MGHRA and CDR2 YSYEKL. The CDR3 sequence: CATEPRLAGTRDYNEQFF. CDR3 DNA: TGCGCCACCGAACCGAGACTAGCGGGAACGAGGGACTACAATGAGCAGTTCTTC.

This chain joins TRBV28 and TRBJ2-3; D may be TRBD1 (5 bases). CDR3 size: 15 residues. The germline V gene has CDR1 MDHEN and CDR2 SYDVKM. The germline V and J ends were trimmed by 3 bases and 0 bases, with 10 bases remaining between them. CDR3 sequence (DNA): TGTGCCAGCAGTTTCCGGACAACTAGCACAGATACGCAGTATTTT. This translates into CASSFRTTSTDTQYF.

This chain connects TRBV7-6 to TRBJ2-7, with D maybe TRBD2 (5 bases). The CDR3 loop spans 16 amino acids. Germline loops: CDR1 SGHVS, CDR2 FNYEAQ. V shed 4 bases and J shed 2 bases, with 18 bases lying between them. The CDR3 nucleotides are TGTGCCAGCAGCTCCGGAGGTATAGGTTTAGCCTACGAGCAGTACTTC. This translates into CASSSGGIGLAYEQYF.

This rearrangement joins TRBV27 to TRBJ1-2; D ambiguous. The CDR3 runs to 13 residues. V gave up 7 bases and J gave up 8 bases, with 17 bases separating them. The germline V gene has CDR1 MNHEY and CDR2 SMNVEV (reference sequence). This CDR3 is CASNPEPTGGYTF. The DNA of the CDR3 is TGTGCCAGCAACCCTGAACCTACGGGCGGCTACACCTTC.

J is TRBJ1-6 and V is TRBV11-2, with unresolved D. The CDR3 consists of 15 residues. Trimming stripped 5 bases from V and 8 bases from J, with 16 bases between. Germline lookup yields CDR1 SGHAT and CDR2 FQNNGV. CDR3 residues: CASSTVARLDSPLHF. The CDR3 coding sequence is TGTGCCAGCAGCACGGTCGCCCGTCTAGATTCACCCCTCCACTTT.

This clone was recorded only once. The chain combines TRBV10-3 with TRBJ1-1; weak D call: TRBD1 (6 bases). This CDR3 comprises 14 residues. V lost 5 bases and J 4 bases, leaving 14 bases between the germline ends. Per germline, CDR1 ENHRY and CDR2 SYGVKD. The CDR3 bases are TGTGCCATCAGTACGGGACACCCGAGCACTGAAGCTTTCTTT. This sequence encodes CAISTGHPSTEAFF.

Comments on this clone: A read error may produce the germline difference seen at one junction end. V usage is TRBV30 and J usage is TRBJ2-5; D gene uncertain. There are 12 residues in the CDR3. The germline V gene has CDR1 GTSNPN and CDR2 SVGIG (reference sequence). DNA for the CDR3: TGTGCCTGGAGTGTACCCGGGCGCGGAATCGACTTC. Its protein product is CAWSVPGRGIDF.

Here the CDR3 DNA reads TGTGCCAGCAGTATAACACCCTATGGCTACACCTTC. The encoded protein is CASSITPYGYTF. V and J are TRBV6-6 and TRBJ1-2; D remains unclear. CDR3 length: 12 amino acids. Trimming removed 5 bases at V and 4 bases at J, with 8 bases between. From germline, CDR1 is MNHNY and CDR2 SVGAGI (reference sequence).

This rearrangement joins TRBV4-3 to TRBJ2-3; D gene uncertain. The germline gives CDR1 LGHNA, CDR2 YSLEER. V was clipped by 1 base and J by 3 bases, with 8 bases between them. CDR3 length equals 14 residues. The CDR3 DNA follows: TGCGCCAGCAGCCAAGGGCAGTGGACAGATACGCAGTATTTT. It specifies CASSQGQWTDTQYF.

This CDR3 is CASSLAGGGSEQYF. CDR3 bases: TGTGCCAGCAGCTTAGCGGGAGGGGGGAGCGAGCAGTACTTC. J is TRBJ2-7 and V is TRBV27; the match to TRBD2 covers 11 bases. V was pared by 6 bases and J by 6 bases, with 7 bases of the junction left unmatched. CDR3 size: 14 residues. Germline V gene lookup returns CDR1 MNHEY and CDR2 SMNVEV (reference sequence).

This chain joins TRBV2 and TRBJ1-2, with 8 bases lining up with TRBD1. The CDR3 consists of 14 residues. The germline gives CDR1 SNHLY, CDR2 FYNNEI. After removal of 9 bases from V and 0 bases from J, the junction contained 6 bases not matched to a gene. CDR3 nucleotides: TGTGCCAGTACGGCGGGACAGGCTAACTATGGCTACACCTTC. It specifies CASTAGQANYGYTF.